A selection of T cell receptor beta chains follows, all from one sample in a study of a mutant IDH1 vaccine in newly diagnosed glioma. Repertoires were generated with immunoSEQ multiplex PCR, while TCRdb's copy carries only in-frame clones and drops some. Among about 36,000 clones listed, 80% were seen once. No antigens are known for them. Sequencing used peripheral blood mononuclear cells (PBMCs), obtained from a glioma patient whose treatment included an IDH1 peptide vaccine. These receptors were collected from a woman aged 25 to 39 with glioma. Some clones in this sample may be carry-over from other donors' samples. The CDR3 runs from the conserved cysteine through the conserved F or W. D genes are given only for firm matches. For some rows the clone size is stated as once, few or many, or as a class when expanded; others skip it.

clone size,J gene,D gene,V gene,CDR3 DNA,CDR3 protein
once,TRBJ2-7,TRBD2,TRBV5-6,TGTGCCAGCAGCTTTGGTGGGAGGGGGCAGTACTTC,CASSFGGRGQYF
-,TRBJ2-1,-,TRBV10-3,TGTGCCATCAGTGAGTCAGGGTATGAGCAGTTCTTC,CAISESGYEQFF
-,TRBJ2-7,TRBD1,TRBV18,TGTGCCAGCTCCCGGGGGACAGGGGGGAACTACGAGCAGTACTTC,CASSRGTGGNYEQYF
-,TRBJ2-5,TRBD2,TRBV7-8,TGTGCCAGCAGCTTAGAAGCGGGAGGTCGGGGGTCCCAGTACTTC,CASSLEAGGRGSQYF
-,TRBJ1-3,-,TRBV11-3,TGTGCCAGCAGCTTTTTAGCGGATCCTGGAAACACCATATATTTT,CASSFLADPGNTIYF
once,TRBJ2-6,-,TRBV5-1,TGCGCCAGCAGCTTGATCAGGGATCCCTTGTTCTCTGGGGCCAACGTCCTGACTTTC,CASSLIRDPLFSGANVLTF
-,TRBJ2-3,TRBD2,TRBV7-8,TGTGCCAGCAGCCCCGGAGCGGGAGTTGGCACAGATACGCAGTATTTT,CASSPGAGVGTDTQYF
-,TRBJ1-4,-,TRBV7-2,TGTGACGGCAGCCCGCCCCGGACGGAGAATGAAAAACTGTTTTTT,CDGSPPRTENEKLFF
-,TRBJ1-2,-,TRBV9,TGTGCCAGCAGCGTAACGCCAACCGGCGGCTACACCTTC,CASSVTPTGGYTF
-,TRBJ2-7,-,TRBV4-1,TGCGCCAGCAGCCAAGAGGAGCGCCTCCTCTTCTCCTACGAGCAGTACTTC,CASSQEERLLFSYEQYF
-,TRBJ1-2,-,TRBV18,TGTGCCAGCTCACCATCGGGTGGGCCCACCTATGGCTACACCTTC,CASSPSGGPTYGYTF
few,TRBJ2-3,-,TRBV2,TGTGCCAGCAAACAGCTAAATACGCAGTATTTT,CASKQLNTQYF
few,TRBJ2-3,TRBD1,TRBV5-1,TGCGCCAGCAGTGGGGTTGGACAGGGCCAAGATACGCAGTATTTT,CASSGVGQGQDTQYF
-,TRBJ2-3,-,TRBV7-8,TGTGCCAGCAGCCCCCGGTGGGATACGCAGTATTTT,CASSPRWDTQYF
once,TRBJ2-1,-,TRBV29-1,TGCAGCGTTGAAGGGGGGGCGGAGGACCCCTCCTACAATGAGCAGTTCTTC,CSVEGGAEDPSYNEQFF
-,TRBJ2-7,-,TRBV30,TGTGCCTGGAGTCGTGGTAAGACCTACGAGCAGTACTTC,CAWSRGKTYEQYF
few,TRBJ1-1,-,TRBV19,TGTGCCAGTAGTCCACAGACAGCGATGAACACTGAAGCTTTCTTT,CASSPQTAMNTEAFF
-,TRBJ1-5,-,TRBV15,TGTGCCACCAGCAGAGAAGGGTATGATCAGCCCCAGCATTTT,CATSREGYDQPQHF
-,TRBJ2-2,-,TRBV6-1,TGTGCCAGCAGTGTCGGACCAAACACCGGGGAGCTGTTTTTT,CASSVGPNTGELFF
-,TRBJ2-7,TRBD1,TRBV13,TGTGCCAGCGGTCCGGGACAGGGGTATGCTTACGAGCAGTACTTC,CASGPGQGYAYEQYF
once,TRBJ1-2,-,TRBV5-5,TGTGCCAGCACCCCGGAAGTCTATGGCTACACCTTC,CASTPEVYGYTF
few,TRBJ2-7,-,TRBV11-2,TGTGCCAGCAGCGCAGGGACGGGACCCTCCTACGAGCAGTACTTC,CASSAGTGPSYEQYF
-,TRBJ2-2,-,TRBV30,TGTGCCTGGGGGGATTGGGGGCCCACCGGGGAGCTGTTTTTT,CAWGDWGPTGELFF
-,TRBJ2-7,-,TRBV27,TGTGCCAGCAGGCATGGGGTTTACGAGCAGTACTTC,CASRHGVYEQYF
once,TRBJ2-7,TRBD2,TRBV10-2,TGCGCCAGCAAGCGGGGAGCGGTTCCCTACGAGCAGTACTTC,CASKRGAVPYEQYF
-,TRBJ1-5,-,TRBV15,TGTGCCACCAGCCAGGCCGATCGGGATCAGCCCCAGCATTTT,CATSQADRDQPQHF
-,TRBJ2-7,-,TRBV28,TGTGCCAGCAGTTCCTTTAGTTCCTACGAGCAGTACTTC,CASSSFSSYEQYF
once,TRBJ1-1,-,TRBV7-8,TGTGCCAGCAGCTCCCTACAAAGGGGCACTGAAGCTTTCTTT,CASSSLQRGTEAFF
-,TRBJ2-5,TRBD2,TRBV6-5,TGTGCCAGTGGGAGGGCCCAAGAGACCCAGTACTTC,CASGRAQETQYF
-,TRBJ1-1,-,TRBV6-1,TGTGCCAGCAGCCTTCGGGCTACAGGGCCAGAAGCTTTCTTT,CASSLRATGPEAFF
once,TRBJ2-7,TRBD2,TRBV5-1,TGCGCCAGCAGCCCAAGACTAGCGAGGTTGGACGAGCAGTACTTC,CASSPRLARLDEQYF
once,TRBJ2-1,-,TRBV20-1,TGCAGTGCTAGAGGTCCCCGGGTCTTC,CSARGPRVF
-,TRBJ2-7,TRBD1,TRBV5-4,TGTGCCAGCAGCTTGAGACAGGGGGTCGAGCAGTACTTC,CASSLRQGVEQYF
-,TRBJ2-3,-,TRBV7-3,TGTGCCAGCAGCTTAAGGGGCAGCTCCACAGATACGCAGTATTTT,CASSLRGSSTDTQYF
-,TRBJ2-7,-,TRBV7-9,TGTGCCAGCAGCTACTCCAGGGTCTACGAGCAGTACTTC,CASSYSRVYEQYF
-,TRBJ1-2,-,TRBV30,TGTGCCTGGAGTGTACTTCGGGGGCACAACTATGGCTACACCTTC,CAWSVLRGHNYGYTF
-,TRBJ2-7,-,TRBV15,TGTGCCACCAGCAGAGAAGGACTGAACGAGCAGTACTTC,CATSREGLNEQYF
-,TRBJ1-2,-,TRBV30,TGTGCCTGGAGCCTGGACAGTCACCTCTATGGCTACACCTTC,CAWSLDSHLYGYTF
-,TRBJ2-4,TRBD2,TRBV29-1,TGCAGCGTTGTTGGAGGGACTATGTGGAACATTCAGTACTTC,CSVVGGTMWNIQYF
-,TRBJ1-1,-,TRBV6-4,TGTGCCAGCAGTGATTCTCCGGGACAAGGATCCCCGACCGCTGAAGCTTTCTTT,CASSDSPGQGSPTAEAFF
-,TRBJ2-1,-,TRBV2,TGTGCCAGCAGTGAAGCGGGGGTTGCCTACAATGAGCAGTTCTTC,CASSEAGVAYNEQFF
-,TRBJ1-5,-,TRBV6-5,TGTGCCAGCAGTTGGAGTAGCAATCAGCCCCAGCATTTT,CASSWSSNQPQHF
-,TRBJ1-2,-,TRBV14,TGTGCCAGCAGCCAAGAGGGGATTGTAGCTAACTATGGCTACACCTTC,CASSQEGIVANYGYTF
few,TRBJ1-2,TRBD1,TRBV28,TGTGCCAGCAGTTTACGAGGACAGGGAGATGGCTACACCTTC,CASSLRGQGDGYTF
-,TRBJ1-5,TRBD1,TRBV7-8,TGTGCCAGCAGCTTGGTTGCCGGGACAGGGTATCAGCCCCAGCATTTT,CASSLVAGTGYQPQHF
-,TRBJ2-7,TRBD2,TRBV30,TGTGCCTGGGGGACTAGCGGGGCCTACGAGCAGTACTTC,CAWGTSGAYEQYF
-,TRBJ1-2,-,TRBV15,TGTGCCACCAGCAGAGGGATGACAGAAAGTGGAGGCTACACCTTC,CATSRGMTESGGYTF
-,TRBJ2-6,-,TRBV11-2,TGTGCCAGCAGTCCACAGAGTGCCCTGACTTTC,CASSPQSALTF
-,TRBJ2-7,TRBD2,TRBV7-2,TGTGCCAGCAGCTTCCCTACTAGCGGGAGGGCCCACGAGCAGTACTTC,CASSFPTSGRAHEQYF
-,TRBJ2-1,-,TRBV7-8,TGTGCCAGCAGCCCAGACCCGAGCTCCTACAATGAGCAGTTCTTC,CASSPDPSSYNEQFF
-,TRBJ2-7,-,TRBV19,TGTGCCAGTAGTATAGATGAAGGGCCTTCCTACGAGCAGTACTTC,CASSIDEGPSYEQYF
few,TRBJ1-4,-,TRBV30,TGTGCCTGGAGTCGATGGTCCGGGACCGCCGGGGAAAAACTGTTTTTT,CAWSRWSGTAGEKLFF
once,TRBJ2-7,-,TRBV7-8,TGTGCCAGCAGATTGGCGGGGTTGGGGGAGCAGTACTTC,CASRLAGLGEQYF
-,TRBJ2-6,-,TRBV4-2,TGTGCCAGCAGCCCCTCCGTCACTGGGGCCAACGTCCTGACTTTC,CASSPSVTGANVLTF
-,TRBJ1-5,TRBD1,TRBV25-1,TGTGCCAGCAGTGAATCGACAGGGGTTGATCAGCCCCAGCATTTT,CASSESTGVDQPQHF